This T cell receptor beta chain was found in a study of blood T cell repertoires in COVID-19. Data came from immunoSEQ multiplex PCR; TCRdb stores just in-frame clones and leaves some out. The profile shows hundreds of thousands of clones, under 90% of them singletons. The CDR3 consists of 12 residues. Trimming removed 5 bases at V and 4 bases at J, with 6 bases between. The germline V gene has CDR1 MDHEN and CDR2 SYDVKM. The receptor's source is a woman between 45 and 60 years old who had been exposed to COVID-19. The sequenced sample consisted of PBMCs or T cells enriched from blood (not recorded which). The V gene is TRBV28, the J gene TRBJ1-5; no clear D gene. CDR3 loop: CASSTENQPQHF. DNA for the CDR3: TGTGCCAGCAGTACCGAGAATCAGCCCCAGCATTTT.